These 29 T cell receptor beta chains were all obtained from the same sample, sequenced in a study of monozygotic twins with inflammatory bowel disease. No DNA is given; TCRdb re-called the 5' RACE reads and lists each CDR3 protein once. Across 200,000 to 250,000 distinct CDR3 sequences, the top ten clones capture roughly 7.1% of the sample. The sequenced material came from blood. These receptors were taken from a human donor with ulcerative colitis or Crohn's disease, or a healthy co-twin of an affected twin (not recorded which).

The CDR3: CAGRIQNTGELFF. The chain combines TRBV29-1 with TRBJ2-2; there is no DNA to check the TCRdb D call of TRBD1. CDR3 length: 13 amino acids. Germline CDR1 reads SQVTM; CDR2 reads ANQGSEA.

This chain connects TRBV24-1 to TRBJ2-7; TCRdb lists TRBD1, though no DNA is available to test this call. Per the germline V gene, CDR1 is KGHDR and CDR2 is SFDVKD. The CDR3 loop spans 19 amino acids. CDR3 sequence reads: CATSDFGGIVAPERYEQYF.

The chain has TRBV19 and TRBJ1-5; TCRdb returns TRBD1, unconfirmable since there is no DNA. Germline V gene data show CDR1 as LNHDA and CDR2 as SQIVND (reference sequence). The CDR3 contains 15 residues. CDR3 protein: CASSIPRTDLQPQHF. The full variable domain, rest sourced from reference TRBV19 and TRBJ1-5, is DGGITQSPKYLFRKEGQNVTLSCEQNLNHDAMYWYRQDPGQGLRLIYYSQIVNDFQKGDIAEGYSVSREKKESFPLTVTSAQKNPTAFYLCASSIPRTDLQPQHFGDGTRLSIL.

The gene calls are TRBV5-1 and TRBJ2-2; TCRdb names TRBD1, which stays unverified in the absence of DNA. Germline CDR1 reads SGHRS; CDR2 reads YFSETQ. CDR3 length: 17 amino acids. The CDR3 loop reads CASSLAAFRGDTGELFF.

The CDR3 reads CASSHRGLRRGDTEAFF. The V gene is TRBV3-1, the J gene TRBJ1-1. This CDR3 comprises 17 residues. Germline V gene lookup returns CDR1 LGHDT and CDR2 YNNKEL (reference sequence).

The chain has TRBV20-1 and TRBJ2-2; TCRdb's D call of TRBD2 is untestable without DNA. This CDR3 comprises 17 residues. Germline loops: CDR1 DFQATT, CDR2 SNEGSKA (reference sequence). CDR3 residues: CSARGTRGAVNTGELFF.

The V gene is TRBV7-9, the J gene TRBJ1-1; TCRdb lists TRBD1, though no DNA is available to test this call. Germline CDR1 SEHNR, CDR2 FQNEAQ (reference sequence). The CDR3 runs 14 residues. The CDR3 sequence: CASSSGVMNTEAFF. The full variable domain, its missing parts supplied by reference TRBV7-9 and TRBJ1-1, is DTGVSQNPRHKITKRGQNVTFRCDPISEHNRLYWYRQTLGQGPEFLTYFQNEAQLEKSRLLSDRFSAERPKGSFSTLEIQRTEQGDSAMYLCASSSGVMNTEAFFGQGTRLTVV.

The gene calls are TRBV6-2 or TRBV6-3 and TRBJ1-2. Germline lookup yields CDR1 MNHEY and CDR2 SVGEGT. This CDR3 has 15 amino acids. CDR3 amino acids: CASSWAERWDYGYTF.

The chain uses TRBV5-1 and TRBJ1-1. The CDR3 extends over 13 amino acids. The germline V gene has CDR1 SGHRS and CDR2 YFSETQ. CDR3 sequence: CASSLGGNTEALF. The variable domain in full, completed from reference TRBV5-1 and TRBJ1-1, reads KAGVTQTPRYLIKTRGQQVTLSCSPISGHRSVSWYQQTPGQGLQFLFEYFSETQRNKGNFPGRFSGRQFSNSRSEMNVSTLELGDSALYLCASSLGGNTEALFGQGTRLTVV.

CDR3 amino acids: CASSRKPGGGNEQYF. The V gene is TRBV27, the J gene TRBJ2-7; there is no DNA to check the TCRdb D call of TRBD1. Germline V lookup: CDR1 MNHEY, CDR2 SMNVEV (reference sequence). There are 15 residues in the CDR3.

V usage is TRBV29-1 and J usage is TRBJ1-1; TCRdb returns TRBD1, unconfirmable since there is no DNA. This CDR3 has 13 amino acids. Looked up from germline, CDR1 is SQVTM and CDR2 is ANQGSEA. CDR3 residues: CSVATGYSTEAFF.

The chain joins TRBV6-1 to TRBJ2-7; TCRdb proposes TRBD1, but this gene call is untestable without DNA. This CDR3 region has 14 residues. Germline V lookup: CDR1 MNHNS, CDR2 SASEGT. CDR3: CASSLWTGGDEQYF.

The V gene is TRBV3-1, the J gene TRBJ2-1. Germline V gene lookup returns CDR1 LGHDT and CDR2 YNNKEL (reference sequence). The CDR3 is 15 residues long. The CDR3 loop reads CASSHRELKGNEQFF.

The rearrangement links TRBV12-3 or TRBV12-4 to TRBJ2-7; TCRdb picks TRBD2, but there is no DNA to check that call. CDR3 length: 14 residues. The CDR3 sequence: CASSPGEGFHEQYF.

The genes are TRBV20-1 and TRBJ2-3; TCRdb's D call, TRBD2, is unchecked because there is no DNA. The CDR3 is 17 amino acids. The germline gives CDR1 DFQATT, CDR2 SNEGSKA (reference sequence). The CDR3 sequence: CSASILAGGPLEDTQYF.

V is TRBV4-1 and J is TRBJ2-3; TCRdb indicates TRBD1, and absent DNA this call remains unverified. Germline CDR1 MGHRA, CDR2 YSYEKL. This CDR3 has 15 amino acids. CDR3 residues: CASSQEDRGTDTQYF.

The chain is built from TRBV5-5 and TRBJ1-1. The CDR3 runs to 14 residues. The germline V gene has CDR1 SGHKS and CDR2 YYEKEE (reference sequence). This chain's CDR3 is CASSRESGNTEAFF.

The CDR3: CASSLAQDRRSPRGYTF. The chain has TRBV7-9 and TRBJ1-2; TCRdb outputs TRBD1, but without DNA this stays unchecked. Germline V gene data show CDR1 as SEHNR and CDR2 as FQNEAQ (reference sequence). The CDR3 is 17 residues long. Full variable domain (rest looked up from reference TRBV7-9 and TRBJ1-2): DTGVSQNPRHKITKRGQNVTFRCDPISEHNRLYWYRQTLGQGPEFLTYFQNEAQLEKSRLLSDRFSAERPKGSFSTLEIQRTEQGDSAMYLCASSLAQDRRSPRGYTFGSGTRLTVV.

V gene TRBV7-9 combines with J gene TRBJ2-5; with no DNA, the TCRdb D assignment of TRBD2 cannot be verified. Germline values: CDR1 SEHNR, CDR2 FQNEAQ (reference sequence). CDR3 size: 19 residues. The CDR3 sequence is CASSYDSKGPVVSQETQYF.

The chain uses TRBV29-1 and TRBJ1-1. The CDR3 loop spans 12 amino acids. The germline V gene encodes CDR1 SQVTM and CDR2 ANQGSEA. CDR3 in amino acids: CSVDGRNTEAFF. Full variable domain (rest looked up from reference TRBV29-1 and TRBJ1-1): SAVISQKPSRDICQRGTSLTIQCQVDSQVTMMFWYRQQPGQSLTLIATANQGSEATYESGFVIDKFPISRPNLTFSTLTVSNMSPEDSSIYLCSVDGRNTEAFFGQGTRLTVV.

This sequence joins TRBV3-1 and TRBJ2-2; the TCRdb D gene call, TRBD1, has no DNA to confirm it. The CDR3 sequence is 16 residues long. Germline V gene sequence: CDR1 LGHDT, CDR2 YNNKEL (reference sequence). The CDR3 protein is CASSQDTPGDTGELFF.

The chain has TRBV5-1 and TRBJ2-2; the TCRdb call, TRBD2, lacks DNA for checking. Germline assignment: CDR1 SGHRS and CDR2 YFSETQ. The CDR3 runs 17 residues. The CDR3 here is CASSSKTSGLNTGELFF. Filled out from reference TRBV5-1 and TRBJ2-2, the complete variable domain reads KAGVTQTPRYLIKTRGQQVTLSCSPISGHRSVSWYQQTPGQGLQFLFEYFSETQRNKGNFPGRFSGRQFSNSRSEMNVSTLELGDSALYLCASSSKTSGLNTGELFFGEGSRLTVL.

The chain couples TRBV4-1 to TRBJ2-3; without DNA, the TCRdb call of TRBD2 cannot be checked. This CDR3 has 16 residues. Germline V gives CDR1 MGHRA, CDR2 YSYEKL. The CDR3 region is CASSTGLAGAADTQYF.

The chain combines TRBV5-1 with TRBJ1-5. There are 14 residues in the CDR3. Germline V gene sequence: CDR1 SGHRS, CDR2 YFSETQ. CDR3 amino acids: CASSLGGEGQPQHF.

The chain has TRBV6-1 and TRBJ1-5. CDR1 and CDR2 from the germline V gene are MNHNS and SASEGT. There are 13 residues in the CDR3. CDR3 amino acids: CASSPHPNQPQHF.

V usage is TRBV4-1 and J usage is TRBJ1-2; the TCRdb call, TRBD1, lacks DNA for checking. The germline V gene has CDR1 MGHRA and CDR2 YSYEKL. The CDR3 runs 15 residues. This CDR3 reads CASSQLPTGAYGYTF.

The gene calls are TRBV30 and TRBJ1-1; absent DNA, TCRdb's TRBD1 call cannot be checked. The CDR3 sequence is 11 residues long. The germline gives CDR1 GTSNPN, CDR2 SVGIG (reference sequence). CDR3 amino acids: CAWGGAGRAFF.

The chain employs TRBV7-8 and TRBJ2-5; TCRdb returns TRBD1, unconfirmable since there is no DNA. This CDR3 spans 13 amino acids. Germline V CDR1 and CDR2: SGHVS, FQNEAQ. CDR3 sequence reads: CASSGFTPGTQYF.

The V and J genes are TRBV30 and TRBJ2-2. CDR1 and CDR2 (germline): GTSNPN, SVGIG (reference sequence). The CDR3 runs 13 residues. CDR3 in amino acids: CAWSGGNTGELFF.